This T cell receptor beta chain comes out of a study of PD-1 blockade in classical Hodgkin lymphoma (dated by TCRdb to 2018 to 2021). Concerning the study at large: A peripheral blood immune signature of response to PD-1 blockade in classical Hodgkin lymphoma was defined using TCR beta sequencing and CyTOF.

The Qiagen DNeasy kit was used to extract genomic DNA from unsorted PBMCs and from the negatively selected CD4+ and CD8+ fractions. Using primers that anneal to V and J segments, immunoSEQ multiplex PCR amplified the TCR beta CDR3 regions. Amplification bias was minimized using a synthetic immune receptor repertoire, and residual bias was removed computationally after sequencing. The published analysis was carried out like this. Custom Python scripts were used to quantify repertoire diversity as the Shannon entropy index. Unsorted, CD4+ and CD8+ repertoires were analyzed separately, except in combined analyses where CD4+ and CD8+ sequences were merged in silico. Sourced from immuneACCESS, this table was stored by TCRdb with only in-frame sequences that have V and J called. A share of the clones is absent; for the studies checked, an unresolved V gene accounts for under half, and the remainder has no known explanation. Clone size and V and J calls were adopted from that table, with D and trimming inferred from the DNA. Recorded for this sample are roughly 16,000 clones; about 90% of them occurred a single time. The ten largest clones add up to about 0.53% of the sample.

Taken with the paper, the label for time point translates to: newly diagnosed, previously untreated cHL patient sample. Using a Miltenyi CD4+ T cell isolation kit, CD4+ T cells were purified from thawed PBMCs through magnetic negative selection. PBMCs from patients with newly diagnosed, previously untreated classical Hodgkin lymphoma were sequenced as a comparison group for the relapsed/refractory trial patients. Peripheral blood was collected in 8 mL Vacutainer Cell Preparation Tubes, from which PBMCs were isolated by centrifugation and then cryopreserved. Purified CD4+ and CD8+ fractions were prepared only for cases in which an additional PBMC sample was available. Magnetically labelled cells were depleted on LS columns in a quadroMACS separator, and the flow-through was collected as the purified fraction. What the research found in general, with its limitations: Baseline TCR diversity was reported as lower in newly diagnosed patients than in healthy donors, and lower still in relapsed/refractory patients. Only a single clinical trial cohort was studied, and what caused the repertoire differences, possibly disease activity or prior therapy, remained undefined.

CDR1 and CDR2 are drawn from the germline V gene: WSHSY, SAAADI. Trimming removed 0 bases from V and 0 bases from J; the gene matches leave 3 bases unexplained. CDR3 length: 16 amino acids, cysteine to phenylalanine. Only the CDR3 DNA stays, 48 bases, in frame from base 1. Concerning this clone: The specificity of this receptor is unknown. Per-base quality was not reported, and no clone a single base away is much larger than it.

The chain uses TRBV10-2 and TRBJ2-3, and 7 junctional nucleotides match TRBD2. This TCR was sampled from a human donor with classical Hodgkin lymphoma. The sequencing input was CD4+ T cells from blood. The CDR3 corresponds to CASSESASGSTDTQYF. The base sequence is TGCGCCAGCAGTGAGTCTGCTAGCGGAAGCACAGATACGCAGTATTTT.